A single sample gave rise to the 23 T cell receptor beta chains below, sequenced in a study of memory CD4+ T cells and cytomegalovirus serostatus. Measured with immunoSEQ multiplex PCR; TCRdb has only the in-frame clones, and not every one. The table lists 55,000 to 65,000 clones, roughly 81% of them singletons. Single viable CD3+CD4+CD8-CD45RO+ cells were sorted as the memory CD4+ T cells. Sequencing input: memory CD4+ T cells from blood. These receptor sequences come from an adult in good health and CMV-seronegative.

The chain is built from TRBV5-6 and TRBJ2-5; tentative D call: TRBD2 (6 bases). V dropped 0 bases and J dropped 9 bases, with 15 bases sitting between them. CDR1 and CDR2 from the germline V gene are SGHDT and YYEEEE. The CDR3 sequence is 14 residues long. The CDR3 DNA reads as TGTGCCAGCAGCTTGGCGGTAGCGGAACGCGCCCAGTACTTC. Protein sequence: CASSLAVAERAQYF. Looking up the rest from reference TRBV5-6 and TRBJ2-5 gives the full variable domain: DAGVTQSPTHLIKTRGQQVTLRCSPKSGHDTVSWYQQALGQGPQFIFQYYEEEERQRGNFPDRFSGHQFPNYSSELNVNALLLGDSALYLCASSLAVAERAQYFGPGTRLLVL.

The chain has TRBV25-1 and TRBJ2-5; TRBD2 matches at 8 bases. The end of the DNA fits TRBJ2-7 better, so the J call may be wrong. The germline gives CDR1 MGHDK, CDR2 SYGVNS. The CDR3 is 14 amino acids. The chain's CDR3 is CATNRLAQSYEQYF. The CDR3 bases are TGTGCCACCAACCGACTAGCGCAGAGCTACGAGCAGTACTTC.

The chain links TRBV19 to TRBJ2-3; 9 bases line up with TRBD2. Trimming at V came to 6 bases and at J to 5 bases, leaving 0 bases not matched to a gene. The V gene's germline CDR1 is LNHDA and CDR2 SQIVND (reference sequence). This CDR3 region has 12 residues. CDR3 bases: TGTGCCAGTAGACTAGCGGGAGATACGCAGTATTTT. Translating gives CASRLAGDTQYF.

This clone showed up just a few times. J is TRBJ2-5 and V is TRBV6-6; 10 nucleotides agree with TRBD2. This CDR3 is built from 15 residues. V lost 6 bases and J lost 4; bases outside the gene matches: 8. Germline V gene data show CDR1 as MNHNY and CDR2 as SVGAGI (reference sequence). CDR3 sequence (DNA): TGTGCCAGCAGAGCTAGCGGGAGTCTAGGAGAGACCCAGTACTTC. Translating gives CASRASGSLGETQYF.

V usage is TRBV6-6 and J usage is TRBJ1-2; a possible D gene is TRBD1 (6 bases). Germline CDR1 reads MNHNY; CDR2 reads SVGAGI (reference sequence). V was cut by 5 bases and J by 4 bases, with 14 bases left in between. The CDR3 spans 14 residues. The CDR3 loop reads CASSGAGGLYGYTF. For the CDR3, the DNA is TGTGCCAGCAGTGGGGCCGGGGGCCTCTATGGCTACACCTTC.

The CDR3 here is CASSLLPSGQGQPQHF. The CDR3 DNA follows: TGCGCCAGCAGCTTGCTTCCGTCAGGGCAGGGACAGCCCCAGCATTTT. The genes are TRBV5-1 and TRBJ1-5, with D possibly being TRBD1 (5 bases). Trimming cost V 1 base and J 7 bases, with 18 bases left between them. The CDR3 covers 16 residues. Germline V gene data show CDR1 as SGHRS and CDR2 as YFSETQ.

The chain uses TRBV12-2 and TRBJ2-7; the table names TRBD2, a call not compared with the DNA. TRBV12-2 is marked as a pseudogene. CDR3 length: 14 residues. CDR3 region: CASRLARPFGEQYF. CDR3 coding DNA: TGTGCAAGTCGCTTAGCGCGGCCTTTCGGCGAGCAGTACTTC.

V usage is TRBV14 and J usage is TRBJ2-5, with D possibly TRBD2 on 5 matching bases. There are 14 residues in the CDR3. Germline assignment: CDR1 SGHDN and CDR2 FVKESK. V shed 2 bases and J shed 5 bases, with 12 bases lying between them. In DNA, the CDR3 is TGTGCCAGCAGCCAAATCGGGGTTTTGGAGACCCAGTACTTC. It encodes CASSQIGVLETQYF. Looking up the rest from reference TRBV14 and TRBJ2-5 gives the full variable domain: EAGVTQFPSHSVIEKGQTVTLRCDPISGHDNLYWYRRVMGKEIKFLLHFVKESKQDESGMPNNRFLAERTGGTYSTLKVQPAELEDSGVYFCASSQIGVLETQYFGPGTRLLVL.

This sequence joins TRBV11-3 and TRBJ2-1, with a possible D match to TRBD1 (5 bases). CDR1 and CDR2 (germline): SGHNT, YENEEA. Trimming shortened V by 4 bases and J by 7 bases, and 11 bases separated the two germline ends. The CDR3 is 13 amino acids. CDR3 region: CASSSRRVNEQFF. The CDR3 coding sequence is TGTGCCAGCAGCTCCCGCAGGGTAAATGAGCAGTTCTTC.

The rearrangement links TRBV30 to TRBJ1-4; D remains unclear. The CDR3 loop spans 14 amino acids. V was cut by 0 bases and J by 6 bases, with 11 bases left in between. Germline CDR1 GTSNPN, CDR2 SVGIG (reference sequence). The CDR3 reads CAWSVGLRHEKLFF. The DNA for the CDR3 is TGTGCCTGGAGTGTCGGGCTGCGCCATGAAAAACTGTTTTTT.

This chain joins TRBV5-1 and TRBJ2-6; TRBD1 aligns across 8 bases. Germline-derived CDR1 and CDR2 are SGHRS and YFSETQ. V dropped 3 bases and J dropped 0; count of bases not matched to a gene: 5. CDR3 length: 17 residues. This CDR3 reads CASSSGTGPSGANVLTF. CDR3 sequence (DNA): TGCGCCAGCAGCTCCGGGACAGGTCCCTCTGGGGCCAACGTCCTGACTTTC.

In this sample, this clone turned up once. The chain carries TRBV5-1 and TRBJ1-3; D gene ambiguous. The V end lost 3 bases, the J end lost 0 bases, and 10 bases lay between the germline ends. The length of the CDR3 is 15 residues. CDR1 SGHRS and CDR2 YFSETQ come from the germline V gene. The CDR3 nucleotides read TGCGCCAGCAGCTCTTTCAGTGGCTCTGGAAACACCATATATTTT. Translating gives CASSSFSGSGNTIYF.

The table lists this clone with a count of one. The rearrangement uses TRBV6-5 and TRBJ2-5; TRBD2 agrees at 12 bases. With 4 bases clipped from V and 5 bases from J, the junction kept 5 bases outside the gene matches. Germline V gene data show CDR1 as MNHEY and CDR2 as SVGAGI. This CDR3 is 15 amino acids long. The CDR3 region has the DNA TGTGCCAGCAGTTTGACTAGCGGGAGTTGGGAGACCCAGTACTTC. Translated, it gives CASSLTSGSWETQYF.

This clone appeared a few times. The chain combines TRBV30 with TRBJ1-1; no clear D gene. Germline loops: CDR1 GTSNPN, CDR2 SVGIG (reference sequence). V was shortened by 3 bases and J by 2 bases, with 10 bases between the two germline ends. CDR3 size: 13 residues. The CDR3 region has the DNA TGTGCCTGGAGCCGTGGAGGCAACACTGAAGCTTTCTTT. Its translation: CAWSRGGNTEAFF.

The rearrangement links TRBV28 to TRBJ2-2, with no clear D. Germline-derived CDR1 and CDR2 are MDHEN and SYDVKM. There are 13 residues in the CDR3. Trimming stripped 8 bases from V and 0 bases from J, with 7 bases between. CDR3 nucleotide sequence: TGTGCCAGCTTCGGACCGAACACCGGGGAGCTGTTTTTT. As protein: CASFGPNTGELFF. Filled out from reference TRBV28 and TRBJ2-2, the complete variable domain reads DVKVTQSSRYLVKRTGEKVFLECVQDMDHENMFWYRQDPGLGLRLIYFSYDVKMKEKGDIPEGYSVSREKKERFSLILESASTNQTSMYLCASFGPNTGELFFGEGSRLTVL.

This chain uses TRBV2 with TRBJ1-2, with 9 bases lining up with TRBD1. CDR1 SNHLY and CDR2 FYNNEI come from the germline V gene. This CDR3 has 14 amino acids. J was trimmed by 6 bases and V by 6 bases; bases with no gene match: 8. This chain's CDR3 is CASSGRGQGNGYTF. CDR3 coding DNA: TGTGCCAGCAGCGGGAGGGGACAGGGTAATGGCTACACCTTC.

The chain joins TRBV7-2 to TRBJ1-1; 7 positions agree with TRBD1. V dropped 5 bases and J dropped 9; count of bases not matched to a gene: 12. Germline-derived CDR1 and CDR2 are SGHTA and FQGNSA. The CDR3 has 14 amino acids. In nucleotides, the CDR3 is TGTGCCAGCAGCCGCGTAGGGGGCAGGGAGAAAGCTTTCTTT. Its protein is CASSRVGGREKAFF.

The J gene is TRBJ2-1, the V gene TRBV9; D tentatively fits TRBD1 or TRBD2 (5 bases each). This CDR3 has 13 residues. The germline V and J ends were trimmed by 4 bases and 9 bases, with 14 bases remaining between them. CDR1 is SGDLS and CDR2 is YYNGEE in the germline V gene. The CDR3 DNA reads TGTGCCAGCAGCCCCATATTCGGGGCTGAGCAGTTCTTC. Protein sequence: CASSPIFGAEQFF.

The chain carries TRBV28 and TRBJ1-2; TRBD1 matches 7 bases. With V trimmed by 8 bases and J by 6 bases, 6 bases remained unmatched. The CDR3 is 12 residues long. Looked up from germline, CDR1 is MDHEN and CDR2 is SYDVKM. The CDR3 reads CASGGQSNGYTF. The CDR3 bases are TGTGCCAGCGGGGGACAGTCTAATGGCTACACCTTC.

V and J are TRBV19 and TRBJ1-6; D ambiguous. Between the trimmed V and J ends, which lost 3 bases and 10 bases, there was a span of 16 bases. The CDR3 sequence is 15 residues long. In germline, CDR1 is LNHDA, CDR2 SQIVND (reference sequence). For the CDR3, the DNA is TGTGCCAGTAGTATGGCGACGGTCCGCGGGTCACCCCTCCACTTT. This sequence encodes CASSMATVRGSPLHF.

The chain is built from TRBV7-9 and TRBJ1-4, with TRBD1 matching over 8 bases. Germline V gives CDR1 SEHNR, CDR2 FQNEAQ (reference sequence). CDR3 length equals 15 residues. V trimming: 6 bases; J trimming: 8 bases; junction bases outside the gene matches: 11. The CDR3 here is CASSSAAGGWEKLFF. The CDR3 DNA reads as TGTGCCAGCAGTTCAGCGGCAGGGGGCTGGGAAAAACTGTTTTTT.

This chain links TRBV2 with TRBJ1-1, with a possible D match to TRBD1 (6 bases). V lost 4 bases, J lost 5 bases, and 11 bases lay in between. CDR3 size: 13 residues. The germline gives CDR1 SNHLY, CDR2 FYNNEI. The CDR3 nucleotides read TGTGCCAGCAGTGCCTTTCAGGGGACTGAAGCTTTCTTT. Protein product: CASSAFQGTEAFF.

V usage is TRBV7-9 and J usage is TRBJ2-7; D is perhaps TRBD1 (6 bases). V was pared by 6 bases and J by 4 bases, with 16 bases between. Looked up from germline, CDR1 is SEHNR and CDR2 is FQNEAQ (reference sequence). This CDR3 contains 14 residues. CDR3 sequence: CASSYGQNPYEQYF. CDR3 coding DNA: TGTGCCAGCAGTTACGGACAGAACCCTTACGAGCAGTACTTC.